One and the same sample provided the 10 T cell receptor beta chains below, sequenced in a study of T cell responses to AZD1222 COVID-19 vaccine. Clones were read by immunoSEQ multiplex PCR, and TCRdb kept only the in-frame ones, dropping some. The sample yields roughly 130,000 clones, approximately 90% seen once. The source material was peripheral blood, sampled on day 0 of AZD1222 vaccination. Receptor source: an adult in good health.

V is TRBV11-2 and J is TRBJ2-5, with 13 nucleotides matching TRBD2. This CDR3 is built from 15 residues. Trimming removed 3 bases from V and 5 bases from J; junction bases left unmatched: 3. CDR1 and CDR2 from the germline V gene are SGHAT and FQNNGV. The CDR3 coding sequence is TGTGCCAGCAGCTTGGGACTAGCGGGACGGGAGACCCAGTACTTC. Translation: CASSLGLAGRETQYF.

This chain joins TRBV4-1 and TRBJ1-1; D remains unclear. The CDR3 consists of 16 residues. The germline V gene encodes CDR1 MGHRA and CDR2 YSYEKL. V gave up 1 base and J gave up 5 bases, with 17 bases separating them. The CDR3 protein is CASSQVYSGKVTEAFF. The CDR3 DNA reads as TGCGCCAGCAGCCAAGTGTACTCTGGGAAGGTTACTGAAGCTTTCTTT.

This clone came up once. This chain links TRBV27 with TRBJ1-2; unclear D gene. Germline V gene sequence: CDR1 MNHEY, CDR2 SMNVEV (reference sequence). Trimming cost V 6 bases and J 2 bases, with 10 bases left between them. The CDR3 consists of 13 residues. DNA for the CDR3: TGTGCCAGCAGACCATTAACGAACTATGGCTACACCTTC. Translation gives CASRPLTNYGYTF.

V usage is TRBV5-1 and J usage is TRBJ1-1; the D is unclear. The CDR3 consists of 14 residues. Germline V gene data show CDR1 as SGHRS and CDR2 as YFSETQ. The germline V and J ends were trimmed by 0 bases and 4 bases, with 10 bases remaining between them. The CDR3 reads CASSLDGVRTEAFF. CDR3 DNA: TGCGCCAGCAGCTTGGACGGAGTGCGCACTGAAGCTTTCTTT.

This clone appeared a single time. V gene TRBV11-3 combines with J gene TRBJ1-1, with 7 bases aligning to TRBD1. Germline V lookup: CDR1 SGHNT, CDR2 YENEEA. Germline trimming cut 1 base from V and 0 bases from J; bases unmatched to any gene: 2. The CDR3 runs 15 residues. For the CDR3, the DNA is TGTGCCAGCAGCTTAGTCGACAGGGTGAACACTGAAGCTTTCTTT. Amino acid sequence: CASSLVDRVNTEAFF.

V usage is TRBV12-3 or TRBV12-4 and J usage is TRBJ2-7; D gene uncertain. Trimming took 1 base from V and 4 from J, leaving 5 bases between them. CDR3 length: 12 amino acids. DNA for the CDR3: TGTGCCAGCAGTTTAGGGGCTTACGAGCAGTACTTC. Residues: CASSLGAYEQYF.

This clone has a single count. The chain combines TRBV7-9 with TRBJ1-1; TRBD1 might be the D (5 bases). CDR1 and CDR2 from the germline V gene are SEHNR and FQNEAQ (reference sequence). The CDR3 is 14 amino acids. V lost 5 bases and J lost 8, with 18 bases in between. The DNA for the CDR3 is TGTGCCAGCAGCCGGGACGGCGGCCGACCGGAAGCTTTCTTT. Translated, it gives CASSRDGGRPEAFF.

The chain joins TRBV24-1 to TRBJ2-1, with a tentative D call TRBD1 (6 bases). V was clipped by 4 bases and J by 7 bases, with 13 bases between them. CDR3 length: 14 residues. Germline CDR1 reads KGHDR; CDR2 reads SFDVKD. The DNA for the CDR3 is TGTGCCACCAGTGACGAAATAACAGGGAATGAGCAGTTCTTC. Translating it yields CATSDEITGNEQFF.

The J gene is TRBJ1-2, the V gene TRBV11-3; D not resolved. Germline CDR1 reads SGHNT; CDR2 reads YENEEA. The ends were cut back, 1 base at V and 4 bases at J, with 4 bases in the middle. The CDR3 is made up of 12 amino acids. The chain's CDR3 is CASSLGGYGYTF. For the CDR3, the DNA is TGTGCCAGCAGCTTAGGAGGCTATGGCTACACCTTC.

The chain recombines TRBV11-3 with TRBJ2-3, with D uncertain. The ends were cut back, 1 base at V and 4 bases at J, with 12 bases in the middle. Germline V gene data show CDR1 as SGHNT and CDR2 as YENEEA. This CDR3 comprises 15 residues. Here the CDR3 reads CASSLVVTTSDTQYF. CDR3 sequence (DNA): TGTGCCAGCAGCTTAGTAGTCACAACGTCAGATACGCAGTATTTT.